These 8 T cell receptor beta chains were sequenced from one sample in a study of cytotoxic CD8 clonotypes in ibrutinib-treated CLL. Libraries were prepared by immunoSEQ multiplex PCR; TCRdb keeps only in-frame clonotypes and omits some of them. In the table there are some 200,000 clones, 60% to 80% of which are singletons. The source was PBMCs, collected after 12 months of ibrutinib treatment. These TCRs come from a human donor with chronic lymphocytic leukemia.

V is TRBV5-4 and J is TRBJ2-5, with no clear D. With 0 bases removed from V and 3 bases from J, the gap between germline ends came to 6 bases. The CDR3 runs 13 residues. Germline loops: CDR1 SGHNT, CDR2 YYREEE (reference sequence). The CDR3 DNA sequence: TGTGCCAGCAGCTTGGTTATGGAAGAGACCCAGTACTTC. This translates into CASSLVMEETQYF.

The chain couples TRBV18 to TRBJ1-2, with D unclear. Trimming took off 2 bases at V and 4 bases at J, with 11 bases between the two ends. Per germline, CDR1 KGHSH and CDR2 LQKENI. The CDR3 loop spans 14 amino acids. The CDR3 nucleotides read TGTGCCAGCTCACCAGTACAGACGTCCTATGGCTACACCTTC. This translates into CASSPVQTSYGYTF.

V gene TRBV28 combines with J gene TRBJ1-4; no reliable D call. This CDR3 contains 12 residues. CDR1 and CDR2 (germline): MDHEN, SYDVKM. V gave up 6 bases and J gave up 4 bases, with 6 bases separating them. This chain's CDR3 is CASRELNEKLFF. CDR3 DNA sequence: TGTGCCAGCAGGGAACTTAATGAAAAACTGTTTTTT.

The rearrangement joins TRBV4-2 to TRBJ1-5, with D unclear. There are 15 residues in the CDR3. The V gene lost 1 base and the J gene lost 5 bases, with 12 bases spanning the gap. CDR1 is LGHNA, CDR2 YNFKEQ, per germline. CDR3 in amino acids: CASSQGGAVHQPQHF. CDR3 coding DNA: TGTGCCAGCAGCCAAGGGGGAGCAGTACATCAGCCCCAGCATTTT.

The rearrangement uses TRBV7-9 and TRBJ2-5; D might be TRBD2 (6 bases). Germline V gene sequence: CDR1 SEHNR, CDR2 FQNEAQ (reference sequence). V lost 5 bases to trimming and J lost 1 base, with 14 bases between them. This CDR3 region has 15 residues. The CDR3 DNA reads TGTGCCAGCAGCCCGATGGGACTTGCCCAAGAGACCCAGTACTTC. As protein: CASSPMGLAQETQYF. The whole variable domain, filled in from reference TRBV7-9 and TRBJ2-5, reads DTGVSQNPRHKITKRGQNVTFRCDPISEHNRLYWYRQTLGQGPEFLTYFQNEAQLEKSRLLSDRFSAERPKGSFSTLEIQRTEQGDSAMYLCASSPMGLAQETQYFGPGTRLLVL.

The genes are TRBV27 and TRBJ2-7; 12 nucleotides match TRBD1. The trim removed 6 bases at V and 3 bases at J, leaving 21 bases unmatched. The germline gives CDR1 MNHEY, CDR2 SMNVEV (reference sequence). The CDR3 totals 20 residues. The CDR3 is CASSRTGQTGTGGPYYEQYF. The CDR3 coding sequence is TGTGCCAGCAGCCGTACAGGTCAAACCGGGACAGGGGGCCCCTACTACGAGCAGTACTTC.

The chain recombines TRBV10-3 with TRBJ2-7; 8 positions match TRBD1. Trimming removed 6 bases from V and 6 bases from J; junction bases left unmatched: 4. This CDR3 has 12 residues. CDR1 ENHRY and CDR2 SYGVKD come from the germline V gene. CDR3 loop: CAISETGVEQYF. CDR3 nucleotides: TGTGCCATCAGCGAGACAGGGGTCGAGCAGTACTTC.

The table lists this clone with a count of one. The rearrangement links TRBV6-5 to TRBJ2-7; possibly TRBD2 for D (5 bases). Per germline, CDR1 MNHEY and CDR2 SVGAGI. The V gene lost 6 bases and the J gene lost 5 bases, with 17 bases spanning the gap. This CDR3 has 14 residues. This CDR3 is CASRDSGSTDEQYF. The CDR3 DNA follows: TGTGCCAGCAGGGACTCAGGCTCCACGGACGAGCAGTACTTC.